The TCR beta chain under discussion was sequenced for a study of T-cell memory formation after mild COVID-19. The study, taken as a whole, reports: Whereas later expanders leaned CD4+, clones contracting day 15 to 85 showed a balanced CD4/CD8 makeup.

Each CDR3 protein is one row after TCRdb ran MiXCR on the 5' RACE reads. The sample consists of roughly 110,000 distinct CDR3 sequences, roughly an eighth of them appearing once. This clonotype was recorded a few times. Its specificity is unknown. The V and J ends lost 4 bases and 2 bases respectively, with 21 bases between them. The CDR3 has 17 residues. CDR1 MGHRA and CDR2 YSYEKL come from the germline V gene. This rearrangement joins TRBV4-1 to TRBJ2-7, with a tentative D call TRBD2 (5 bases). This receptor was identified in an adult woman who had mild COVID-19 (a few samples of this study predate the infection). Cell type and time point are not known. Sequencing was done on a sample of PBMCs or a T cell subset sorted from them (not recorded which). CDR3 sequence (DNA): TGCGCCAGCAGCCCCCATATAAGCCCACGGGATCCCTACGAGCAGTACTTC. It codes for CASSPHISPRDPYEQYF.